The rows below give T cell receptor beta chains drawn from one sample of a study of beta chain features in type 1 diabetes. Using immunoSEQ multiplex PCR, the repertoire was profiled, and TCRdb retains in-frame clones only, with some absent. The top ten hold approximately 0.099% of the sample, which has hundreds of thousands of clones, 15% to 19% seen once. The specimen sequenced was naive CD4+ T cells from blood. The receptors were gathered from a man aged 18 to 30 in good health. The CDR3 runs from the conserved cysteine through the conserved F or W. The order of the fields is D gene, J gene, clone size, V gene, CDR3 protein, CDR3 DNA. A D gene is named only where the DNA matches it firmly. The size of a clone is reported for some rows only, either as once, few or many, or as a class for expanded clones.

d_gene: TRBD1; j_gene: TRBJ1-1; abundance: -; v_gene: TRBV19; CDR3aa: CASSLTGTNTEAFF; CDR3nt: TGTGCCAGTAGCTTGACAGGGACGAACACTGAAGCTTTCTTT
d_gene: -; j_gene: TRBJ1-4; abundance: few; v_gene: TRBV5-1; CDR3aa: CASSLEGIATNEKLFF; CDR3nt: TGCGCCAGCAGCTTGGAGGGGATAGCAACTAATGAAAAACTGTTTTTT
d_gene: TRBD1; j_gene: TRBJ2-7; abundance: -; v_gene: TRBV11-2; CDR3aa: CASSLGGQGATEQYF; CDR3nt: TGTGCCAGCAGCTTAGGGGGACAGGGGGCTACCGAGCAGTACTTC
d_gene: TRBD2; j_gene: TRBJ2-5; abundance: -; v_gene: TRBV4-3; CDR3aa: CASSQDLARAGGQYF; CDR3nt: TGCGCCAGCAGCCAAGATTTGGCCCGCGCGGGAGGCCAGTACTTC
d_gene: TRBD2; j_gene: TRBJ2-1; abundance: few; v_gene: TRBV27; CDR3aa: CASWTSGGTNEQFF; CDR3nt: TGTGCCAGCTGGACTAGCGGGGGAACCAATGAGCAGTTCTTC
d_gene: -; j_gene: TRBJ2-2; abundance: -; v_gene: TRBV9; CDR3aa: CASTSGAGRANTGELFF; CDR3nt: TGTGCCAGCACCTCCGGGGCAGGACGGGCGAACACCGGGGAGCTGTTTTTT
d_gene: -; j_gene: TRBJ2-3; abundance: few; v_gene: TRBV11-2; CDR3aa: CASSLVVGRRRDTQYF; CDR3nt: TGTGCCAGCAGCTTAGTGGTGGGCAGGCGGAGAGATACGCAGTATTTT
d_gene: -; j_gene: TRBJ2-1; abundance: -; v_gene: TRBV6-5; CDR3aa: CASSYDSRRAYNEQFF; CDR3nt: TGTGCCAGCAGTTACGACTCCCGCAGGGCCTACAATGAGCAGTTCTTC
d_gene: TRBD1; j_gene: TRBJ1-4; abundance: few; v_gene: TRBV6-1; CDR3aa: CASRIIQGAPPEF; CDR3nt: TGTGCCAGCAGAATCATACAGGGGGCTCCCCCGGAGTTT
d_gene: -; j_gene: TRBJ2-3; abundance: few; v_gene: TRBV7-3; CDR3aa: CASSRPDFTDTQYF; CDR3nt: TGTGCCAGCAGCAGGCCGGATTTTACAGATACGCAGTATTTT
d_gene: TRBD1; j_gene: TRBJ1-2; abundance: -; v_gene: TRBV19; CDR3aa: CASRTGRDGYTF; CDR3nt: TGTGCCAGTCGGACAGGGCGGGATGGCTACACCTTC
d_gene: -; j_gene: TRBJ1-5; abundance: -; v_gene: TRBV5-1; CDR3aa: CASSLEGGAHQPQHF; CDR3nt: TGCGCCAGCAGCTTGGAAGGGGGGGCTCACCAGCCCCAGCATTTT
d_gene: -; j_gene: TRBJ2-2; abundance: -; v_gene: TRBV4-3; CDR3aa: CASSQVGVDTGELFF; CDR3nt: TGCGCCAGCAGCCAAGTGGGAGTGGACACCGGGGAGCTGTTTTTT
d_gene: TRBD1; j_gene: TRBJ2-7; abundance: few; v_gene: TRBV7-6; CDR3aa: CASSLVRQGAGEQYF; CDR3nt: TGTGCCAGCAGCTTAGTCCGGCAGGGGGCAGGGGAGCAGTACTTC
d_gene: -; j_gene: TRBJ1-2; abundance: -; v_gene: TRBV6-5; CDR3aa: CASSSGYGYTF; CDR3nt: TGTGCCAGCAGTTCGGGGTATGGCTACACCTTC
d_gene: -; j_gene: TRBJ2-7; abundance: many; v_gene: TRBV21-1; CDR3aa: CASCSLYF; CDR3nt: TGTGCCAGCTGTTCCTTATACTTC
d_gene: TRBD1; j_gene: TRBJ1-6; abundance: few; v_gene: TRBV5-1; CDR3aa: CASSLRQGADSPLHF; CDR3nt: TGCGCCAGCAGCCTCCGACAGGGGGCGGATTCACCCCTCCACTTT
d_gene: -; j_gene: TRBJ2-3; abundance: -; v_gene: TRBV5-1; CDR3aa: CASSFQGSNTDTQYF; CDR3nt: TGCGCCAGCAGCTTCCAGGGTTCTAACACAGATACGCAGTATTTT
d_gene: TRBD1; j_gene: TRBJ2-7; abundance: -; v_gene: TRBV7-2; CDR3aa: CASQDRVLSYEQYF; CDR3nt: TGTGCCAGCCAAGACAGGGTCCTTTCCTACGAGCAGTACTTC
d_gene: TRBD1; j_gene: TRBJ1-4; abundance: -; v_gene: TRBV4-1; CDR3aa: CASSQVGTANEKLFF; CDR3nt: TGCGCCAGCAGCCAAGTGGGGACAGCTAATGAAAAACTGTTTTTT
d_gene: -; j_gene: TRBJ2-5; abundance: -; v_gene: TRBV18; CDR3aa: CASSPGQKETQYF; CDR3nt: TGTGCCAGCTCACCAGGACAAAAAGAGACCCAGTACTTC
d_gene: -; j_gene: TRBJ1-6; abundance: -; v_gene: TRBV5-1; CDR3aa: CASSYEGIYNSPLHF; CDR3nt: TGCGCCAGCAGCTATGAAGGGATCTATAATTCACCCCTCCACTTT
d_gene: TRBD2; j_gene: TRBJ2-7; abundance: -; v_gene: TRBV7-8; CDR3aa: CASSYGLAEEQYF; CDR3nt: TGTGCCAGCAGTTATGGACTAGCGGAAGAGCAGTACTTC
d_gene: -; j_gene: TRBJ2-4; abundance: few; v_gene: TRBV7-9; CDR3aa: CASITTLGGENIQYF; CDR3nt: TGTGCCAGCATCACGACGCTGGGAGGAGAAAACATTCAGTACTTC
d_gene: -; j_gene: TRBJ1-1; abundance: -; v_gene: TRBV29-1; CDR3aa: CSASHREGGEAFF; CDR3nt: TGCAGCGCCTCGCACAGGGAGGGCGGTGAAGCTTTCTTT
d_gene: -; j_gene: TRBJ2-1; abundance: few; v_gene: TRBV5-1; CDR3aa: CASRIGGEPYNEQFF; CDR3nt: TGCGCCAGCAGGATCGGGGGAGAGCCCTACAATGAGCAGTTCTTC
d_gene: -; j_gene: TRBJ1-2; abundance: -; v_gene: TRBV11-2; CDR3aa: CASSSGHGYTF; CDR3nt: TGTGCCAGCAGCTCTGGGCATGGCTACACCTTC
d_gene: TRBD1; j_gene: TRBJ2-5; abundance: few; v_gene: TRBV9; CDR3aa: CASSTRTGQQETQYF; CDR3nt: TGTGCCAGCAGCACCAGGACAGGCCAGCAAGAGACCCAGTACTTC
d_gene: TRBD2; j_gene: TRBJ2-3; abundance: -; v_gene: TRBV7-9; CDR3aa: CASKREISSLIDTQYF; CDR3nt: TGTGCCAGCAAGCGGGAGATTAGCTCACTTATCGATACGCAGTATTTT
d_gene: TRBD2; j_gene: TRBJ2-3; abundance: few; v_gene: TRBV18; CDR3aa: CASSPRLAPTTDTQYF; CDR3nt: TGTGCCAGCTCACCAAGACTAGCGCCAACCACAGATACGCAGTATTTT
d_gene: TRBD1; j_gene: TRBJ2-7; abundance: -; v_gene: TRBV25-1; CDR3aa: CASCTKLLPGQPTYEQYF; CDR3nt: TGTGCCAGCTGTACAAAACTTCTACCGGGACAGCCAACCTACGAGCAGTACTTC
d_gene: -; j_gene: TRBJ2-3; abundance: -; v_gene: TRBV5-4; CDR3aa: CASSRDPLTDTQYF; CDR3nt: TGTGCCAGCAGCAGAGACCCTTTAACAGATACGCAGTATTTT
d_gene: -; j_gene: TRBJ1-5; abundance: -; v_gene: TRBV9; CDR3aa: CASSKSIGQPQHF; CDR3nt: TGTGCCAGCAGCAAGTCCATTGGTCAGCCCCAGCATTTT
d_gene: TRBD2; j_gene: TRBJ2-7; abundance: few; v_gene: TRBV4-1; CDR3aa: CASSLPTKREAYEQYF; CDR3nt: TGCGCCAGCAGCCTACCCACTAAGCGGGAGGCCTACGAGCAGTACTTC
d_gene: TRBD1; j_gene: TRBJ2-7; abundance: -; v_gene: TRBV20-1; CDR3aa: CSALRDRVNF; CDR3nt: TGCAGTGCTCTCCGGGACAGGGTAAATTTC
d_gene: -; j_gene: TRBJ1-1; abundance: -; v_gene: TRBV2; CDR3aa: CASTRRGGTEAFF; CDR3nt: TGTGCCAGCACCCGACGGGGGGGGACTGAAGCTTTCTTT
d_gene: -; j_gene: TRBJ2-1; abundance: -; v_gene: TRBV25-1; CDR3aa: CASSECQGCEQFF; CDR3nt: TGTGCCAGCAGTGAATGTCAGGGGTGTGAGCAGTTCTTC
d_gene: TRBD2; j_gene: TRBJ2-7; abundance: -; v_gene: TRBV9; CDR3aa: CASSVSGTSYEQYF; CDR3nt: TGTGCCAGCAGCGTAAGCGGGACCTCCTACGAGCAGTACTTC
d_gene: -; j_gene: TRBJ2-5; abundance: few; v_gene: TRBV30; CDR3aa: CAWSAGQSQETQYF; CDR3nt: TGTGCCTGGAGCGCGGGACAGTCTCAAGAGACCCAGTACTTC
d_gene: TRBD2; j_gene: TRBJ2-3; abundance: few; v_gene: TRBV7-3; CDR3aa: CASSLSGTSGGQDTQYF; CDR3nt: TGTGCCAGCAGCTTATCCGGGACTAGCGGGGGGCAAGATACGCAGTATTTT
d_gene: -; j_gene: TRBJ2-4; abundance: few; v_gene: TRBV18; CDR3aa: CASQGQLAKNIQYF; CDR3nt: TGTGCCAGCCAAGGACAGCTAGCCAAAAACATTCAGTACTTC
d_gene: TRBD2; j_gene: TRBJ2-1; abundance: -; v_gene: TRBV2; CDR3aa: CASSEEGGRGYNEQFF; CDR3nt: TGTGCCAGCAGTGAAGAGGGCGGGAGGGGATACAATGAGCAGTTCTTC
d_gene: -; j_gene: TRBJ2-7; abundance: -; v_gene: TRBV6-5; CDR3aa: CASGNRDYEQYF; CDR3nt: TGTGCCAGCGGAAACAGGGACTACGAGCAGTACTTC
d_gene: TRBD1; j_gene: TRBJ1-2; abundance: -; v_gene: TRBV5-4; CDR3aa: CASSPSSTGDYGYTF; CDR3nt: TGTGCCAGCAGCCCGAGTTCGACAGGGGACTATGGCTACACCTTC
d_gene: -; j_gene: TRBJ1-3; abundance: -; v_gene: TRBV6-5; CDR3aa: CASSSLLGEFGNTIYF; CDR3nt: TGTGCCAGCAGTTCCCTCCTGGGGGAGTTCGGAAACACCATATATTTT
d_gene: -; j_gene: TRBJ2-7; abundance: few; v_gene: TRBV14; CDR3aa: CASSQERPGYEQYF; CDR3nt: TGTGCCAGCAGCCAAGAAAGGCCAGGCTACGAGCAGTACTTC
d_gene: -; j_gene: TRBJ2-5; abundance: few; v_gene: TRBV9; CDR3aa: CASSVGLTFQETQYF; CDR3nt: TGTGCCAGCAGCGTAGGACTGACGTTCCAAGAGACCCAGTACTTC
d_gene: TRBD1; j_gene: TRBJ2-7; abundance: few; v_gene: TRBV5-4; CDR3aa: CASSLPGGRYEQYF; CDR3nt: TGTGCCAGCAGCTTGCCAGGGGGCCGATACGAGCAGTACTTC
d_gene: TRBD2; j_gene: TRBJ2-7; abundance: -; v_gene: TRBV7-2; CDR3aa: CASSSPSGSEQYF; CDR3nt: TGTGCCAGCAGCTCCCCTAGCGGGTCCGAGCAGTACTTC